A selection of T cell receptor beta chains follows, all from one sample in a study of OX40 agonist ivuxolimab in advanced cancers. TCRdb's table, derived via immunoSEQ multiplex PCR, lists solely in-frame clones and lacks some. The table lists about 8,000 clones, nearly 90% of them singletons. The material sequenced was CD4+ or CD8+ T cells sorted from blood, taken in a trial of the OX40 agonist ivuxolimab. All receptors come from an adult with an advanced solid tumor such as melanoma, head and neck, liver or kidney cancer. Both conserved end residues are part of each CDR3. A D gene is named only where the DNA matches it firmly. Only part of the rows carry a size: once, few, many, or a class if the clone is expanded.

j_gene | v_gene | abundance | d_gene | CDR3aa | CDR3nt
TRBJ1-2 | TRBV18 | - | - | CASSPAARLDYGYTF | TGTGCCAGCTCACCGGCGGCAAGACTCGACTATGGCTACACCTTC
TRBJ1-2 | TRBV5-1 | - | - | CASSLEQGRGYGYTF | TGCGCCAGCAGCTTGGAGCAGGGGAGAGGCTATGGCTACACCTTC
TRBJ2-2 | TRBV2 | - | - | CASRSGSGELFF | TGTGCCAGCAGGTCGGGCAGCGGGGAGCTGTTTTTT
TRBJ2-3 | TRBV7-6 | - | - | CASSSTGPDTQYF | TGTGCCAGCAGCAGCACAGGGCCAGATACGCAGTATTTT
TRBJ1-1 | TRBV7-9 | - | - | CASSRMEGTEAFF | TGTGCCAGCAGCCGAATGGAGGGGACTGAAGCTTTCTTT
TRBJ1-1 | TRBV6-5 | - | - | CASSYSQFRDTEAFF | TGTGCCAGCAGTTACTCGCAATTCAGGGACACTGAAGCTTTCTTT
TRBJ2-2 | TRBV6-5 | once | - | CASSYEPITGELFF | TGTGCCAGCAGTTACGAACCGATCACCGGGGAGCTGTTTTTT
TRBJ2-1 | TRBV30 | - | - | CAWIGRSSYNEQFF | TGTGCCTGGATAGGTAGGAGCTCCTACAATGAGCAGTTCTTC
TRBJ2-5 | TRBV27 | - | TRBD1 | CASSLGQGPPQETQYF | TGTGCCAGCAGTTTAGGACAGGGGCCGCCGCAAGAGACCCAGTACTTC
TRBJ2-3 | TRBV5-1 | - | TRBD2 | CASSPGTSGLTDTQYF | TGCGCCAGCAGCCCGGGGACTAGCGGACTCACAGATACGCAGTATTTT
TRBJ2-2 | TRBV18 | - | - | CASSPPAGTGELFF | TGTGCCAGCTCACCACCCGCAGGGACCGGGGAGCTGTTTTTT
TRBJ1-1 | TRBV12-5 | once | TRBD1 | CASGLQGAGTEAFF | TGTGCTAGTGGTTTACAGGGGGCTGGCACTGAAGCTTTCTTT
TRBJ1-1 | TRBV30 | - | - | CAWSQGTEAFF | TGTGCCTGGAGTCAGGGGACTGAAGCTTTCTTT
TRBJ2-7 | TRBV19 | - | - | CASSIARGDEQYF | TGTGCCAGTAGTATTGCTCGAGGGGACGAGCAGTACTTC
TRBJ2-7 | TRBV2 | - | TRBD2 | CASRLGLAGGYSEQYF | TGTGCCAGCAGACTAGGACTAGCGGGAGGTTATAGCGAGCAGTACTTC
TRBJ2-1 | TRBV11-3 | - | TRBD2 | CASSSSSGSTEQFF | TGTGCCAGCAGCTCCTCTAGCGGGAGTACTGAGCAGTTCTTC
TRBJ1-5 | TRBV27 | - | - | CASSYQGPGPQHF | TGTGCCAGCAGTTACCAGGGGCCCGGGCCCCAGCATTTT
TRBJ2-2 | TRBV27 | - | - | CASSFKNTGELFF | TGTGCCAGCAGTTTCAAGAACACCGGGGAGCTGTTTTTT
TRBJ1-4 | TRBV6-5 | - | - | CASSYSGTPGEKLFF | TGTGCCAGCAGTTACTCCGGGACCCCAGGGGAAAAACTGTTTTTT
TRBJ1-6 | TRBV6-1 | - | TRBD1 | CASSEQGGLTNSPLHF | TGTGCCAGCAGTGAACAGGGGGGCCTTACCAATTCACCCCTCCACTTT
TRBJ1-4 | TRBV2 | - | - | CASSVGGATNEKLFF | TGTGCCAGCAGTGTAGGCGGGGCAACTAATGAAAAACTGTTTTTT
TRBJ2-1 | TRBV7-9 | - | TRBD2 | CASSLDQILAGGPNEQFF | TGTGCCAGCAGCTTAGACCAAATCCTAGCGGGAGGGCCCAATGAGCAGTTCTTC
TRBJ1-4 | TRBV18 | - | - | CASSEGLGSNEKLFF | TGTGCCAGCTCAGAGGGATTAGGGAGCAATGAAAAACTGTTTTTT